The next 30 T cell receptor beta chains were all read from a single sample in a study of T-cell reconstitution after alpha-beta-depleted transplantation in children. For TCRbeta, the library was prepared with unique molecular identifiers. TCRdb reanalysed the PCR reads using MiXCR and keeps one entry per CDR3 protein. The table shows fewer than 700,000 distinct CDR3 sequences, with roughly 24% occurring only once. This specimen was PBMCs, mostly from graft donor cells, taken 360 days after TCRalphabeta/CD19-depleted stem cell transplant. The source is a boy under three years old who had a stem cell transplant for acute myeloid leukemia, so the T cells may come from the graft donor.

The chain has TRBV29-1 and TRBJ1-2; 7 bases align to TRBD1. CDR1 and CDR2 from the germline V gene are SQVTM and ANQGSEA. This CDR3 region has 17 residues. Trimming at V came to 3 bases and at J to 1 base, leaving 14 bases not matched to a gene. This CDR3 reads CSVDRTGDSYLNYGYTF. For the CDR3, the DNA is TGCAGCGTTGATCGGACAGGCGACTCCTACCTTAACTATGGCTACACCTTC.

The chain couples TRBV20-1 to TRBJ1-5, with a possible D match to TRBD1 (5 bases). Trimming cost V 2 bases and J 0 bases, with 14 bases left between them. Germline assignment: CDR1 DFQATT and CDR2 SNEGSKA (reference sequence). This CDR3 comprises 16 residues. Here the CDR3 reads CSARSGGGYSNQPQHF. CDR3 DNA sequence: TGCAGTGCTAGAAGCGGGGGGGGATATAGCAATCAGCCCCAGCATTTT.

The J gene is TRBJ2-7, the V gene TRBV20-1; D tentatively reads TRBD1 or TRBD2 (5 bases each). This CDR3 comprises 14 residues. Looked up from germline, CDR1 is DFQATT and CDR2 is SNEGSKA (reference sequence). V was trimmed by 5 bases and J by 2 bases, leaving 16 bases between them. CDR3 sequence reads: CSASPAGTPYEQYF. The DNA for the CDR3 is TGCAGTGCTTCCCCGGCAGGGACCCCCTACGAGCAGTACTTC.

The rearrangement links TRBV20-1 to TRBJ2-1; D gene unclear. The V gene lost 0 bases and the J gene lost 6 bases, with 15 bases spanning the gap. There are 15 residues in the CDR3. Germline CDR1 DFQATT, CDR2 SNEGSKA (reference sequence). CDR3: CSARDPTIMANEQFF. The CDR3 DNA reads TGCAGTGCTAGAGATCCGACAATCATGGCCAATGAGCAGTTCTTC.

In its sample, this clonotype was seen a few times. The chain joins TRBV29-1 to TRBJ2-1; 7 bases fit TRBD2. There are 13 residues in the CDR3. Germline values: CDR1 SQVTM, CDR2 ANQGSEA. V gave up 1 base and J gave up 8 bases; unmatched junction bases: 5. CDR3 loop: CSVEGDYGDEQFF. In DNA, the CDR3 is TGCAGCGTTGAAGGGGACTACGGGGATGAGCAGTTCTTC.

The rearrangement joins TRBV6-1 to TRBJ2-2, with D perhaps assigned TRBD1 or TRBD2 (6 bases each). This CDR3 spans 16 amino acids. V lost 2 bases and J 4 bases, leaving 14 bases between the germline ends. Germline loops: CDR1 MNHNS, CDR2 SASEGT. Written as DNA, the CDR3 is TGTGCCAGCAGTGAATTCTATTGGGGGGCCACCGGGGAGCTGTTTTTT. Protein: CASSEFYWGATGELFF.

This clonotype has a handful of counts. The chain has TRBV20-1 and TRBJ1-3; D is unclear. V lost 5 bases, J lost 0 bases, and 2 bases lay in between. The CDR3 spans 11 residues. Germline CDR1 and CDR2: DFQATT and SNEGSKA (reference sequence). The CDR3 sequence: CSAVSGNTIYF. CDR3 sequence (DNA): TGCAGTGCTGTCTCTGGAAACACCATATATTTT.

This clonotype was observed at least ten times. The J gene is TRBJ2-1, the V gene TRBV29-1; D call uncertain. Trimming removed 7 bases at V and 1 base at J, with 8 bases between. Germline-derived CDR1 and CDR2 are SQVTM and ANQGSEA. The CDR3 is 12 amino acids. The CDR3 DNA reads TGCAGCGGGAGTCGGTCCTACAATGAGCAGTTCTTC. As protein: CSGSRSYNEQFF.

On this clonotype itself: The missing conserved phenylalanine or tryptophan at the end of this CDR3 makes a read error likely. The limits of the CDR3 on the DNA are not certain, so only TCRdb's listed CDR3 is given. This chain links TRBV2 with TRBJ1-1. The germline V gene has CDR1 SNHLY and CDR2 FYNNEI. From its first to its last residue, the CDR3 has 11 amino acids. CDR3 loop: CASSEASGSRV.

This clonotype was detected ten times or more. V usage is TRBV29-1 and J usage is TRBJ1-2; 7 nucleotides align to TRBD1. Trimming took 7 bases from V and 4 from J; bases not matched to a gene: 6. Germline assignment: CDR1 SQVTM and CDR2 ANQGSEA. The CDR3 is 12 amino acids. The DNA for the CDR3 is TGCAGCGCCTCCGGGACAGTCTATGGCTACACCTTC. Amino acids: CSASGTVYGYTF. Full variable domain (rest looked up from reference TRBV29-1 and TRBJ1-2): SAVISQKPSRDICQRGTSLTIQCQVDSQVTMMFWYRQQPGQSLTLIATANQGSEATYESGFVIDKFPISRPNLTFSTLTVSNMSPEDSSIYLCSASGTVYGYTFGSGTRLTVV.

This clonotype was seen ten or more times. V is TRBV6-5 and J is TRBJ2-6, with D possibly being TRBD1 or TRBD2 (5 bases each). This CDR3 is built from 15 residues. Germline values: CDR1 MNHEY, CDR2 SVGAGI. The germline V and J ends were trimmed by 2 bases and 4 bases, with 9 bases remaining between them. This CDR3 reads CASSYGGSGANVLTF. CDR3 DNA sequence: TGTGCCAGCAGTTACGGGGGATCCGGGGCCAACGTCCTGACTTTC.

Many counts were recorded for this clonotype. J is TRBJ2-7 and V is TRBV7-2, with a weak D call TRBD2 (5 bases). The germline gives CDR1 SGHTA, CDR2 FQGNSA. The CDR3 runs to 12 residues. Trimming removed 5 bases at V and 4 bases at J, with 9 bases between. CDR3 sequence: CASSRADYEQYF. The CDR3 DNA reads TGTGCCAGCAGCAGAGCGGATTACGAGCAGTACTTC.

In this sample, this clonotype turned up once. Possible read error: a much larger clone is one base away. The CDR3 sequence: CSASLAGDLVQYF. The CDR3 DNA follows: TGCAGTGCTAGTCTGGCAGGGGATTTAGTTCAGTACTTC. This chain links TRBV20-1 with TRBJ2-4; D perhaps matches TRBD1 (6 bases). Germline V CDR1 and CDR2: DFQATT, SNEGSKA (reference sequence). The CDR3 totals 13 residues. V gave up 3 bases and J gave up 11 bases, with 17 bases separating them.

This clonotype came up a few times. This chain uses TRBV7-2 with TRBJ2-3; D gene ambiguous. The CDR3 has 17 amino acids. Looked up from germline, CDR1 is SGHTA and CDR2 is FQGNSA. The germline V and J ends were trimmed by 3 bases and 0 bases, with 16 bases remaining between them. DNA of the CDR3: TGTGCCAGCAGCTTTATCCTTGACCCATTCAGCACAGATACGCAGTATTTT. Translation: CASSFILDPFSTDTQYF. The complete variable domain, with remaining parts taken from reference TRBV7-2 and TRBJ2-3, reads GAGVSQSPSNKVTEKGKDVELRCDPISGHTALYWYRQSLGQGLEFLIYFQGNSAPDKSGLPSDRFSAERTGGSVSTLTIQRTQQEDSAVYLCASSFILDPFSTDTQYFGPGTRLTVL.

J is TRBJ2-5 and V is TRBV5-1; the D gene could be TRBD1 or TRBD2 (7 bases each). The germline gives CDR1 SGHRS, CDR2 YFSETQ. V was trimmed by 4 bases and J by 5 bases, leaving 18 bases between them. This CDR3 comprises 15 residues. This CDR3 reads CASSPGGAVGETQYF. Here the CDR3 DNA reads TGCGCCAGCAGCCCAGGGGGGGCGGTAGGTGAGACCCAGTACTTC.

In this sample, this clonotype turned up a few times. This rearrangement joins TRBV15 to TRBJ1-5; 9 nucleotides align to TRBD1. The V gene end was trimmed by 3 bases and the J gene end by 5 bases; junction bases not matched to a gene: 11. The CDR3 covers 17 residues. Germline values: CDR1 LNHNV, CDR2 YYDKDF (reference sequence). The CDR3, as DNA: TGTGCCACCAGCAGGGACCTCCGGGACAGGGACCATCAGCCCCAGCATTTT. This encodes CATSRDLRDRDHQPQHF.

Only a few counts were recorded for this clonotype. The chain carries TRBV20-1 and TRBJ2-3, with a tentative D call TRBD1 (5 bases). Trimming stripped 1 base from V and 2 bases from J, with 10 bases between. Germline assignment: CDR1 DFQATT and CDR2 SNEGSKA (reference sequence). This CDR3 has 14 residues. Here the CDR3 reads CSARARGTTDTQYF. In nucleotides, the CDR3 is TGCAGTGCTAGAGCTAGGGGAACCACAGATACGCAGTATTTT.

This clonotype was observed a few times. The chain joins TRBV5-1 to TRBJ1-2; D may be TRBD1 (6 bases). V lost 4 bases and J 4 bases, leaving 14 bases between the germline ends. Per the germline V gene, CDR1 is SGHRS and CDR2 is YFSETQ. This CDR3 contains 14 residues. CDR3 loop: CASSLTGQSYGYTF. In nucleotides, the CDR3 is TGCGCCAGCAGCCTCACCGGACAGAGCTATGGCTACACCTTC.

The V and J genes are TRBV24-1 and TRBJ2-1; D unclear. Per germline, CDR1 KGHDR and CDR2 SFDVKD. Trimming took 4 bases from V and 8 from J, leaving 8 bases between them. The CDR3 has 12 residues. This CDR3 is CATSDSVYEQFF. CDR3 bases: TGTGCCACCAGTGACTCCGTGTATGAGCAGTTCTTC.

The DNA for the CDR3 is TGTGCCAGCTCACCCACCATAGACAGGACTGGAAACACCATATATTTT. Translating it yields CASSPTIDRTGNTIYF. The gene calls are TRBV18 and TRBJ1-3; D is possibly TRBD1 (6 bases). Per the germline V gene, CDR1 is KGHSH and CDR2 is LQKENI. Trimming took off 3 bases at V and 2 bases at J, with 14 bases between the two ends. This CDR3 spans 16 amino acids.

The rearrangement links TRBV7-6 to TRBJ2-1; TRBD2 is a possible D gene (7 bases). The V end lost 4 bases, the J end lost 7 bases, and 20 bases lay between the germline ends. There are 16 residues in the CDR3. Germline CDR1 is SGHVS and CDR2 is FNYEAQ. The CDR3 spells CASSSRPYREGNEQFF. CDR3 nucleotide sequence: TGTGCCAGCAGCTCCCGCCCCTACAGGGAGGGGAATGAGCAGTTCTTC.

This clonotype was detected a few times. The rearrangement links TRBV29-1 to TRBJ1-2; a weak D match, TRBD1 (5 bases). Per germline, CDR1 SQVTM and CDR2 ANQGSEA. Trimming cost V 6 bases and J 4 bases, with 21 bases left between them. This CDR3 is built from 15 residues. As DNA, the CDR3 is TGCAGCGTGGGCCTAAGGGACGGAAGATCCTATGGCTACACCTTC. Protein: CSVGLRDGRSYGYTF.

This clonotype was counted at least ten times. The chain couples TRBV5-5 to TRBJ2-1; D gene ambiguous. Germline V gene lookup returns CDR1 SGHKS and CDR2 YYEKEE (reference sequence). The V gene lost 4 bases and the J gene lost 9 bases, with 17 bases spanning the gap. The CDR3 runs to 14 residues. CDR3 in DNA: TGTGCCAGCAGCGTCGGGCAGGTGGTGGGTGAGCAGTTCTTC. Translated, it gives CASSVGQVVGEQFF.

The genes are TRBV5-1 and TRBJ2-7, with 8 nucleotides matching TRBD2. Looked up from germline, CDR1 is SGHRS and CDR2 is YFSETQ. This CDR3 is 13 amino acids long. V trimming: 0 bases; J trimming: 6 bases; junction bases outside the gene matches: 2. The CDR3 protein is CASSLAGGAEQYF. The CDR3 DNA follows: TGCGCCAGCAGCTTGGCCGGGGGGGCCGAGCAGTACTTC.

This clonotype was detected many times. This chain connects TRBV20-1 to TRBJ1-5, with TRBD1 identical over 7 bases. J was trimmed by 4 bases and V by 5 bases; bases with no gene match: 8. The CDR3 extends over 14 amino acids. Per the germline V gene, CDR1 is DFQATT and CDR2 is SNEGSKA (reference sequence). The chain's CDR3 is CSAVTGARNQPQHF. DNA of the CDR3: TGCAGTGCTGTTACAGGGGCGCGGAATCAGCCCCAGCATTTT.

The chain combines TRBV7-8 with TRBJ2-7, with a weak D call TRBD1 (5 bases). V was clipped by 1 base and J by 1 base, with 11 bases between them. Germline loops: CDR1 SGHVS, CDR2 FQNEAQ. CDR3 size: 15 residues. The CDR3 DNA sequence: TGTGCCAGCAGCTTAGGCGCCACAGGATCCTACGAGCAGTACTTC. This gives the protein CASSLGATGSYEQYF.

This clonotype was detected ten times or more. This rearrangement joins TRBV20-1 to TRBJ2-3, with D unclear. In germline, CDR1 is DFQATT, CDR2 SNEGSKA (reference sequence). Between the trimmed V and J ends, which lost 3 bases and 2 bases, there was a span of 3 bases. CDR3 size: 11 residues. CDR3 protein: CSARITDTQYF. CDR3 nucleotides: TGCAGTGCTAGGATCACAGATACGCAGTATTTT.

This chain uses TRBV20-1 with TRBJ1-1; D unresolved. Trimming cost V 0 bases and J 5 bases, with 28 bases left between them. Germline V lookup: CDR1 DFQATT, CDR2 SNEGSKA (reference sequence). CDR3 size: 19 residues. The CDR3 DNA is TGCAGTGCTAGAGATCCAAAGAACAGTCACCCCAAGGGAGGGACTGAAGCTTTCTTT. This translates into CSARDPKNSHPKGGTEAFF.

This clonotype was counted many times. The chain employs TRBV6-2 or TRBV6-3 and TRBJ2-3; D is uncertain. Looked up from germline, CDR1 is MNHEY and CDR2 is SVGEGT. V was shortened by 8 bases and J by 7 bases, with 10 bases between the two germline ends. This CDR3 region has 11 residues. The CDR3 nucleotides read TGTGCCAGCGCCCAAAGATATACGCAGTATTTT. Its translation is CASAQRYTQYF.

This clonotype was picked up many times. The V gene is TRBV4-3, the J gene TRBJ2-1, with 10 bases aligning to TRBD1. CDR3 length: 17 amino acids. Germline-derived CDR1 and CDR2 are LGHNA and YSLEER. V lost 4 bases and J lost 5; bases outside the gene matches: 11. The CDR3 DNA follows: TGCGCCAGCAGCCTCTACCACGGGACAGGGGTTAACAATGAGCAGTTCTTC. Amino acid sequence: CASSLYHGTGVNNEQFF.